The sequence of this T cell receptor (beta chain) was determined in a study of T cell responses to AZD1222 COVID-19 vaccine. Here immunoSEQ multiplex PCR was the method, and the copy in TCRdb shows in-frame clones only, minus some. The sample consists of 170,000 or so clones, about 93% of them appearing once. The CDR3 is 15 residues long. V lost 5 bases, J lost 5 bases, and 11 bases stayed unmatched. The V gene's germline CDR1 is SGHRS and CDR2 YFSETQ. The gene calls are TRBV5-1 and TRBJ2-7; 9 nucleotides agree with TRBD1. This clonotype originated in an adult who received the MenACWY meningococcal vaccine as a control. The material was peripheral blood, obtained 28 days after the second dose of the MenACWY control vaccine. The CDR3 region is CASSPVGDRANEQYF. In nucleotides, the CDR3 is TGCGCCAGCAGTCCTGTAGGGGACAGGGCCAACGAGCAGTACTTC.